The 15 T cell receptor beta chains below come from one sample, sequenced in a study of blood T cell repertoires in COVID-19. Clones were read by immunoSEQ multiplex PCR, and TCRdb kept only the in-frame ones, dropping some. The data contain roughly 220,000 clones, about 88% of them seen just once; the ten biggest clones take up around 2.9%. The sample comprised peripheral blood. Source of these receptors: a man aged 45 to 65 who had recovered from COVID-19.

The DNA for the CDR3 is TGCGCCAGCAGCTTGACTAGCGGTTTTATCAATGAGCAGTTCTTC. Translation: CASSLTSGFINEQFF. The rearrangement joins TRBV5-1 to TRBJ2-1, with TRBD2 matching 8 bases. Losses at the gene ends were 1 base for V and 6 bases for J; bases not matched to a gene: 6. The CDR3 extends over 15 amino acids. Germline assignment: CDR1 SGHRS and CDR2 YFSETQ. Complete variable domain (other parts from reference TRBV5-1 and TRBJ2-1): KAGVTQTPRYLIKTRGQQVTLSCSPISGHRSVSWYQQTPGQGLQFLFEYFSETQRNKGNFPGRFSGRQFSNSRSEMNVSTLELGDSALYLCASSLTSGFINEQFFGPGTRLTVL.

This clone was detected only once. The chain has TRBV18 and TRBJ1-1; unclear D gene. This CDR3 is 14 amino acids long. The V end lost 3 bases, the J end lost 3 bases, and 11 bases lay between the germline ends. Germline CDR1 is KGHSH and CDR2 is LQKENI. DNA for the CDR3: TGTGCCAGCTCACCGGAAGCGGGGTACACTGAAGCTTTCTTT. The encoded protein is CASSPEAGYTEAFF.

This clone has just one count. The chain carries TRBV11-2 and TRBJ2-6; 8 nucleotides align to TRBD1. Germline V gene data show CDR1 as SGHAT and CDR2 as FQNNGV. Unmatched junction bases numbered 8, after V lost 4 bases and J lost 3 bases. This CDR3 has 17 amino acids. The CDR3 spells CASSSSGTGLGANVLTF. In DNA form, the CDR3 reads TGTGCCAGCAGCTCCTCCGGGACAGGTCTTGGGGCCAACGTCCTGACTTTC.

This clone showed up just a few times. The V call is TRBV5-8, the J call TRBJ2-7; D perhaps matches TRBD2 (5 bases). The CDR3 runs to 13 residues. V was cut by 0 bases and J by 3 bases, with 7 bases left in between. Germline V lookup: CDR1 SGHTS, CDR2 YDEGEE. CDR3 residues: CASSLGRIYEQYF. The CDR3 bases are TGTGCCAGCAGCTTGGGGAGGATCTACGAGCAGTACTTC.

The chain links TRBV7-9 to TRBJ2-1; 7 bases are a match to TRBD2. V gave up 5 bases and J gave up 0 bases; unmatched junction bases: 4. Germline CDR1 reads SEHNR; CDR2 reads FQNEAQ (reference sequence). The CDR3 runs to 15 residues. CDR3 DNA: TGTGCCAGCAGCCTGAGCGGGACCTCCTACAATGAGCAGTTCTTC. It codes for CASSLSGTSYNEQFF.

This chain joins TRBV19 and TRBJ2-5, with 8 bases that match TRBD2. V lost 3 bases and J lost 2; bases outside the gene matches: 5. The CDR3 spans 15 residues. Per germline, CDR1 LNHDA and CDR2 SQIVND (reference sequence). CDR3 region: CASSIGGAGQETQYF. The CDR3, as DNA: TGTGCCAGTAGTATCGGGGGGGCGGGACAAGAGACCCAGTACTTC. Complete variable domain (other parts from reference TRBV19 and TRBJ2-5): DGGITQSPKYLFRKEGQNVTLSCEQNLNHDAMYWYRQDPGQGLRLIYYSQIVNDFQKGDIAEGYSVSREKKESFPLTVTSAQKNPTAFYLCASSIGGAGQETQYFGPGTRLLVL.

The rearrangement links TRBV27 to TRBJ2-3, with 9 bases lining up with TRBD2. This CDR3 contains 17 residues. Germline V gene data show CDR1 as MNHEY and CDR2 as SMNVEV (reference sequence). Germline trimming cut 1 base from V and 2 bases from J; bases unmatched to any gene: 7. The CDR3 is CASSLLGLAGITDTQYF. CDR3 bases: TGTGCCAGCAGTTTATTAGGGCTAGCGGGAATCACAGATACGCAGTATTTT.

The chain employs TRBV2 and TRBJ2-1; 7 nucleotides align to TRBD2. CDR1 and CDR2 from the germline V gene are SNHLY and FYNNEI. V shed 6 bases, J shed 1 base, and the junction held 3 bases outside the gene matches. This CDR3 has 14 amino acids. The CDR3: CASRAGPSYNEQFF. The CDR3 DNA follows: TGTGCCAGCAGAGCGGGACCATCCTACAATGAGCAGTTCTTC. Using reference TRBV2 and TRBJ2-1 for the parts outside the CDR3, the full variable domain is EPEVTQTPSHQVTQMGQEVILRCVPISNHLYFYWYRQILGQKVEFLVSFYNNEISEKSEIFDDQFSVERPDGSNFTLKIRSTKLEDSAMYFCASRAGPSYNEQFFGPGTRLTVL.

CDR3 in amino acids: CASSPGQGMAGELFF. CDR3 nucleotide sequence: TGTGCCAGTAGTCCCGGTCAGGGGATGGCCGGGGAGCTGTTTTTT. This rearrangement joins TRBV19 to TRBJ2-2; D is possibly TRBD1 (6 bases). Trimming took off 5 bases at V and 6 bases at J, with 16 bases between the two ends. CDR1 and CDR2 from the germline V gene are LNHDA and SQIVND (reference sequence). This CDR3 comprises 15 residues.

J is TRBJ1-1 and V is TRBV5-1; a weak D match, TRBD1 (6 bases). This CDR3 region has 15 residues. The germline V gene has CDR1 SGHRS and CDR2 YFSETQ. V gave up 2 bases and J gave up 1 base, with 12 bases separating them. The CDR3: CASSLAGTTNTEAFF. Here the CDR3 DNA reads TGCGCCAGCAGCTTAGCCGGGACAACGAACACTGAAGCTTTCTTT.

The CDR3 spells CASSLPGTNTGELFF. The CDR3 DNA reads TGCGCCAGCAGCTTGCCAGGGACGAACACCGGGGAGCTGTTTTTT. V is TRBV5-1 and J is TRBJ2-2, with TRBD1 as a possible D gene (5 bases). Germline assignment: CDR1 SGHRS and CDR2 YFSETQ. The CDR3 covers 15 residues. Trimming removed 1 base at V and 0 bases at J, with 7 bases between.

The CDR3 nucleotides read TGTGCCAGTAGTATAGACGCGGGATCCCCAGATACGCAGTATTTT. Translation gives CASSIDAGSPDTQYF. The chain combines TRBV19 with TRBJ2-3, with a tentative D call TRBD2 (6 bases). Per germline, CDR1 LNHDA and CDR2 SQIVND (reference sequence). The V end was cut by 0 bases, the J end by 4 bases, with 11 bases between. CDR3 length: 15 residues.

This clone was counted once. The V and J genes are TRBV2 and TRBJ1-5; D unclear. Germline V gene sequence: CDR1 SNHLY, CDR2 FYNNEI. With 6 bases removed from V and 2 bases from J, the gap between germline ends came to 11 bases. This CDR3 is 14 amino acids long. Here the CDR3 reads CASSRVFGNQPQHF. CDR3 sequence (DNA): TGTGCCAGCAGCCGAGTATTTGGCAATCAGCCCCAGCATTTT.

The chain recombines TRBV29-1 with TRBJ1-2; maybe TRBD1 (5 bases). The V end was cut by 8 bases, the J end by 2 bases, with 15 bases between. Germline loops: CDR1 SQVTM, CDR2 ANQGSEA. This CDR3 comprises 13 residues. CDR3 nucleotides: TGCAGCCTATCAGGGCCTTCGAACTATGGCTACACCTTC. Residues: CSLSGPSNYGYTF.

CDR3 region: CASSPLAMVENIQYF. CDR3 nucleotides: TGCGCCAGCAGCCCCTTAGCGATGGTCGAAAACATTCAGTACTTC. The J gene is TRBJ2-4, the V gene TRBV4-1, with D possibly TRBD2 on 5 matching bases. V shed 4 bases and J shed 5 bases, with 15 bases lying between them. This CDR3 has 15 residues. Germline V gene data show CDR1 as MGHRA and CDR2 as YSYEKL.